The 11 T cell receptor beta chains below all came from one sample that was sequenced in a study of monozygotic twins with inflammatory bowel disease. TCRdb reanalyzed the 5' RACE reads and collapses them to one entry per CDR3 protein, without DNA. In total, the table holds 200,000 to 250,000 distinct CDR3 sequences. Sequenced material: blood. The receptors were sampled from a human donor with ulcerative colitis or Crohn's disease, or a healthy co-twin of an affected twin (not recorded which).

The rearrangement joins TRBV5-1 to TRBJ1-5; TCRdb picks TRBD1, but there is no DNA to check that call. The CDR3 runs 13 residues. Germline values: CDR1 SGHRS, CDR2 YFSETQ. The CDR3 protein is CASSLGQYQPQHF. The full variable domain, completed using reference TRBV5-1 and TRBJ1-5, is KAGVTQTPRYLIKTRGQQVTLSCSPISGHRSVSWYQQTPGQGLQFLFEYFSETQRNKGNFPGRFSGRQFSNSRSEMNVSTLELGDSALYLCASSLGQYQPQHFGDGTRLSIL.

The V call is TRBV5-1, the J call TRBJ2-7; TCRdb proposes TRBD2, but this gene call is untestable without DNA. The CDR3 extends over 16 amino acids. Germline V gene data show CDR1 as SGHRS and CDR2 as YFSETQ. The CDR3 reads CASSLTGTSEAIEQYF.

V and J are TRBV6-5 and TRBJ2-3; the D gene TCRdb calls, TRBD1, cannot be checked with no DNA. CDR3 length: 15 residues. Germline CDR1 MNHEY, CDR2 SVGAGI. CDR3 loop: CASSWRPVGADTQYF.

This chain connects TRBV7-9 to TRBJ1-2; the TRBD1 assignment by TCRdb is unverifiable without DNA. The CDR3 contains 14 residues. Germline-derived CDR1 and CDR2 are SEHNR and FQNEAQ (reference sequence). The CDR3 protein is CASSSRGVVYGYTF.

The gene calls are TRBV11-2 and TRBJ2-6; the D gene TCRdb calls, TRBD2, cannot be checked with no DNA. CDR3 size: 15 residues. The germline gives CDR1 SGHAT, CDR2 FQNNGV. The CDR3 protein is CANGGIAAGANVLTF. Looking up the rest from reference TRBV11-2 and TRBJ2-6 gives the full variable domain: EAGVAQSPRYKIIEKRQSVAFWCNPISGHATLYWYQQILGQGPKLLIQFQNNGVVDDSQLPKDRFSAERLKGVDSTLKIQPAKLEDSAVYLCANGGIAAGANVLTFGAGSRLTVL.

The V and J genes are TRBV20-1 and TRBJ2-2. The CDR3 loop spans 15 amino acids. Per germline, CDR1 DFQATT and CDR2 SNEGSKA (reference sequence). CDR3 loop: CSAYLENTNTGELFF.

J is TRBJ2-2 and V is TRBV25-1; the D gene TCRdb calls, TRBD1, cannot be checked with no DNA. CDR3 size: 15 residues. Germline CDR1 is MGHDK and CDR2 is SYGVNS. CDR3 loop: CASSAGAYGTGELFF.

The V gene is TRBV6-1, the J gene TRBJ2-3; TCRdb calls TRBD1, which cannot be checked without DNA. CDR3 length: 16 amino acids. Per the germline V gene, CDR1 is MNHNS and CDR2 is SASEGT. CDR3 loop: CASTRGGGLYTDTQYF.

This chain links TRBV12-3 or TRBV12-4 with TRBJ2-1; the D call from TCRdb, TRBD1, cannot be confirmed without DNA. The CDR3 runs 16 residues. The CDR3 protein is CASTFGGTGAYNEQFF.

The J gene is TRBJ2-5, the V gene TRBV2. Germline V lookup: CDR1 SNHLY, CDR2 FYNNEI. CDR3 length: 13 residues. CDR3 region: CASKQNGMETQYF.

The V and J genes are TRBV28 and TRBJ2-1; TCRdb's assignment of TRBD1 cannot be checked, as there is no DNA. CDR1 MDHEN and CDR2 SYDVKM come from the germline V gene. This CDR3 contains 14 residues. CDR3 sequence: CAARGFRPRDEQFF.